Below are 14 T cell receptor beta chains sequenced from a single sample in a study of T cell responses to AZD1222 COVID-19 vaccine. Assay: immunoSEQ multiplex PCR; the TCRdb copy retains only in-frame clones and omits some. The sample lists 150,000 to 200,000 clones, less than 90% occurring once. The sequenced sample was peripheral blood, obtained on day 0 of AZD1222 vaccination. The receptor set was obtained from an adult in good health.

The chain recombines TRBV4-1 with TRBJ1-1; a possible D gene is TRBD1 (5 bases). V was cut by 0 bases and J by 11 bases, with 13 bases left in between. The germline V gene has CDR1 MGHRA and CDR2 YSYEKL. The CDR3 consists of 13 residues. CDR3 amino acids: CASSQDHKGDAFF. Written as DNA, the CDR3 is TGCGCCAGCAGCCAAGATCACAAAGGGGACGCTTTCTTT.

V and J are TRBV2 and TRBJ2-3; D is uncertain. Trimming pared 7 bases from V and 3 bases from J, leaving 11 bases between. The germline V gene has CDR1 SNHLY and CDR2 FYNNEI. The length of the CDR3 is 13 residues. The CDR3 sequence is CASIPGNTDTQYF. The DNA of the CDR3 is TGTGCCAGCATCCCGGGCAATACAGATACGCAGTATTTT.

This clone was seen more than once but under ten times. The V call is TRBV9, the J call TRBJ2-3; no reliable D call. This CDR3 spans 17 amino acids. V dropped 0 bases and J dropped 2 bases, with 16 bases sitting between them. Germline assignment: CDR1 SGDLS and CDR2 YYNGEE. The CDR3, as DNA: TGTGCCAGCAGCGTAGATGGCCGAATCCTGGTCACAGATACGCAGTATTTT. Translation gives CASSVDGRILVTDTQYF.

This clone was seen once. V and J are TRBV28 and TRBJ1-2; TRBD1 might be the D (5 bases). The CDR3 runs 13 residues. CDR1 MDHEN and CDR2 SYDVKM come from the germline V gene. Between the trimmed V and J ends, which lost 5 bases and 4 bases, there was a span of 11 bases. CDR3 sequence (DNA): TGTGCCAGCAGTCCGAGTGGGGCCTATGGCTACACCTTC. Its translation is CASSPSGAYGYTF.

The chain carries TRBV9 and TRBJ1-1; D possibly corresponds to TRBD1 (5 bases). The germline V and J ends were trimmed by 3 bases and 7 bases, with 10 bases remaining between them. CDR3 size: 12 residues. CDR1 is SGDLS, CDR2 YYNGEE, per germline. CDR3 sequence (DNA): TGTGCCAGCAGCGCGACAGAGGATGAAGCTTTCTTT. Its protein product is CASSATEDEAFF.

The chain combines TRBV9 with TRBJ2-3, with 10 bases identical to TRBD2. Germline V gene data show CDR1 as SGDLS and CDR2 as YYNGEE. The CDR3 contains 16 residues. The ends lost 3 bases at V and 1 base at J; junction bases unmatched: 5. The CDR3 coding sequence is TGTGCCAGCAGCGGAGCGGGAGGGGGCGGCACAGATACGCAGTATTTT. It specifies CASSGAGGGGTDTQYF.

This clone was recorded once. V and J are TRBV6-6 and TRBJ2-6, with D possibly being TRBD2 (5 bases). This CDR3 comprises 16 residues. Looked up from germline, CDR1 is MNHNY and CDR2 is SVGAGI (reference sequence). V was trimmed by 7 bases and J by 0 bases, leaving 13 bases between them. In nucleotides, the CDR3 is TGTGCCAGCATAAGTGGGAGATACTCTGGGGCCAACGTCCTGACTTTC. Its protein product is CASISGRYSGANVLTF.

Turning to this clone: Different DNA sequences within this sample yield the same CDR3. The chain joins TRBV12-3 or TRBV12-4 to TRBJ2-3; D gene uncertain. CDR3 length: 11 amino acids. V lost 6 bases to trimming and J lost 5 bases, with 6 bases between them. CDR3 protein: CASSPLDTQYF. The CDR3 DNA follows: TGTGCCAGCAGCCCTCTAGATACGCAGTATTTT.

The V and J genes are TRBV7-3 and TRBJ1-1, with 8 bases fitting TRBD1. V shed 4 bases, J shed 0 bases, and the junction held 1 base outside the gene matches. This CDR3 contains 14 residues. Germline lookup yields CDR1 SGHTA and CDR2 FQGTGA. The CDR3 DNA is TGTGCCAGCAGCTCGACAGGGGTGAACACTGAAGCTTTCTTT. It codes for CASSSTGVNTEAFF.

J is TRBJ1-2 and V is TRBV19, with D possibly matching TRBD1 (6 bases). Trimming removed 6 bases at V and 6 bases at J, with 11 bases between. Germline-derived CDR1 and CDR2 are LNHDA and SQIVND (reference sequence). The CDR3 totals 12 residues. CDR3 DNA sequence: TGTGCCAGTAGCCAGGGACACAATGGCTACACCTTC. It translates to CASSQGHNGYTF. The full variable domain, in which reference TRBV19 and TRBJ1-2 provide the parts outside the CDR3, is DGGITQSPKYLFRKEGQNVTLSCEQNLNHDAMYWYRQDPGQGLRLIYYSQIVNDFQKGDIAEGYSVSREKKESFPLTVTSAQKNPTAFYLCASSQGHNGYTFGSGTRLTVV.

The chain joins TRBV5-4 to TRBJ1-6; TRBD1 aligns across 8 bases. The length of the CDR3 is 17 residues. Germline values: CDR1 SGHNT, CDR2 YYREEE (reference sequence). The V segment lost 4 bases and the J segment 0 bases; nucleotides outside the gene matches: 6. In nucleotides, the CDR3 is TGTGCCAGCAGCGGGGACAGGTTGAGCTCCTATAATTCACCCCTCCACTTT. It specifies CASSGDRLSSYNSPLHF. The full variable domain, completed using reference TRBV5-4 and TRBJ1-6, is ETGVTQSPTHLIKTRGQQVTLRCSSQSGHNTVSWYQQALGQGPQFIFQYYREEENGRGNFPPRFSGLQFPNYSSELNVNALELDDSALYLCASSGDRLSSYNSPLHFGNGTRLTVT.

V gene TRBV28 combines with J gene TRBJ2-7; 7 nucleotides align to TRBD2. The CDR3 runs 15 residues. V lost 2 bases to trimming and J lost 2 bases; unmatched junction nucleotides: 6. The germline gives CDR1 MDHEN, CDR2 SYDVKM. CDR3 sequence: CASSLTFGGAYEQYF. CDR3 coding DNA: TGTGCCAGCAGTTTAACTTTTGGGGGGGCCTACGAGCAGTACTTC.

CDR3 nucleotide sequence: TGTGCCAGCAGTGAACCCGGCGGCAGGAACACAGATACGCAGTATTTT. It yields the protein CASSEPGGRNTDTQYF. V and J are TRBV25-1 and TRBJ2-3; D is unresolved. This CDR3 spans 16 amino acids. The germline CDR1 and CDR2 sequences are MGHDK and SYGVNS. The V end lost 2 bases, the J end lost 2 bases, and 14 bases lay between the germline ends.

The V gene is TRBV9, the J gene TRBJ2-3; D gene unclear. Germline V lookup: CDR1 SGDLS, CDR2 YYNGEE. There are 18 residues in the CDR3. Deletions cut 4 bases from V and 0 bases from J, with 21 bases between. CDR3 amino acids: CASSPHFSGDTSTDTQYF. CDR3 DNA: TGTGCCAGCAGCCCCCATTTTTCCGGAGACACTAGCACAGATACGCAGTATTTT.